This TCR beta chain was recorded in a study of T cell responses to AZD1222 COVID-19 vaccine. Study background: Pooling of second doses given at about 4 or about 12 weeks was done.

Overall study results and limits: No repertoire was sampled before or during the peak T cell response, only after it. Clonal diversity may have been underestimated, and the donors were mostly white British, with more females than males. The number of AZD1222 recipients seropositive at baseline was only 5 to 7.

This clone was recorded only once. The target antigen is unknown. Profiled with immunoSEQ multiplex PCR; TCRdb holds only in-frame clones, not every one. Of about 160,000 clones in the sample, around 89% were seen once. Looked up from germline, CDR1 is SGHAT and CDR2 is FQDESV (reference sequence). CDR3 length: 13 residues. The V gene lost 11 bases and the J gene lost 5 bases, with 18 bases spanning the gap. Sequenced material: peripheral blood, taken on day 0 of AZD1222 vaccination. The chain uses TRBV11-1 and TRBJ2-5; D perhaps matches TRBD1 (7 bases). This clonotype was sampled from an adult in good health. The CDR3 here is CAASRGARETQYF. CDR3 DNA sequence: TGTGCCGCGAGCAGGGGGGCCCGGGAGACCCAGTACTTC.